This entry lists 8 T cell receptor beta chains sequenced from one sample in a study of beta chain features in type 1 diabetes (dated by TCRdb to the late 2010s). Preparation of the library involved the immunoSEQ multiplex PCR assay. The entire isolated RNA was reverse transcribed using the High Capacity cDNA Reverse Transcription Kit, and thus expressed TCRB transcripts were sequenced. Sourced from immuneACCESS, this table was stored by TCRdb with only in-frame sequences that have V and J called. A share of the clones is absent; for the studies checked, an unresolved V gene accounts for under half, and the remainder has no known explanation. Counted in this sample were about 620,000 clones; around a sixth of them appeared once. The ten largest clones represent about 0.097% of the sample. The sequenced sample was naive CD4+ T cells from blood. In light of the paper, this sample's cell subset or site label describes: true naive CD4+ T cells. These receptors were taken from a man aged 18 to 30 in good health.

J is TRBJ2-7 and V is TRBV25-1, with D hard to call. The length of the CDR3 is 13 residues. The germline gives CDR1 MGHDK, CDR2 SYGVNS. Trimming left V 5 bases short and J 0 bases short, with 8 bases between. The CDR3 is CASSSTNSYEQYF. The CDR3 nucleotides read TGTGCCAGCAGTAGCACAAACTCCTACGAGCAGTACTTC.

This chain joins TRBV5-4 and TRBJ2-7, with D unclear. The V gene lost 4 bases and the J gene lost 5 bases, with 7 bases spanning the gap. The CDR3 sequence is 11 residues long. In germline, CDR1 is SGHNT, CDR2 YYREEE (reference sequence). The CDR3 DNA follows: TGTGCCAGCAGCCGTCTAGACGAGCAGTACTTC. Its protein is CASSRLDEQYF.

This clone was recorded a few times. The chain uses TRBV4-1 and TRBJ2-7; 10 nucleotides line up with TRBD2. The V gene end was trimmed by 4 bases and the J gene end by 2 bases; junction bases not matched to a gene: 5. CDR3 length equals 15 residues. The germline V gene has CDR1 MGHRA and CDR2 YSYEKL. The CDR3 DNA reads as TGCGCCAGCAGCCGAAGCGGGAGGGGCACCTACGAGCAGTACTTC. Protein product: CASSRSGRGTYEQYF.

This clone was counted only a few times. This chain joins TRBV7-2 and TRBJ1-6; TRBD1 is a possible D gene (6 bases). From germline, CDR1 is SGHTA and CDR2 FQGNSA. This CDR3 spans 15 amino acids. The V and J ends lost 1 base and 10 bases respectively, with 14 bases between them. CDR3 residues: CASSLVEAGVSPLHF. CDR3 coding DNA: TGTGCCAGCAGCTTAGTCGAGGCAGGGGTATCACCCCTCCACTTT.

This rearrangement joins TRBV7-3 to TRBJ2-5; D not resolved. Germline V gene lookup returns CDR1 SGHTA and CDR2 FQGTGA. This CDR3 comprises 13 residues. Trimming took 0 bases from V and 5 from J, leaving 7 bases between them. CDR3 bases: TGTGCCAGCAGCTTAACATTTAAGGAGACCCAGTACTTC. This translates into CASSLTFKETQYF.

As concerns this clone: Other DNA sequences in the same sample also yield this CDR3. The rearrangement links TRBV5-1 to TRBJ1-1; D is perhaps TRBD1 (5 bases). CDR1 is SGHRS, CDR2 YFSETQ, per germline. The CDR3 loop spans 13 amino acids. Trimming cost V 2 bases and J 1 base, with 6 bases left between them. The DNA for the CDR3 is TGCGCCAGCAGCTTAACAGGGAACACTGAAGCTTTCTTT. Translated: CASSLTGNTEAFF.

The chain combines TRBV7-9 with TRBJ1-4, with 10 positions matching TRBD1. J lost 5 bases, V lost 5 bases, and 5 bases had no gene match. Germline V gene data show CDR1 as SEHNR and CDR2 as FQNEAQ (reference sequence). There are 15 residues in the CDR3. CDR3 in amino acids: CASSPRTGGNEKLFF. The CDR3 DNA follows: TGTGCCAGCAGCCCACGGACAGGGGGGAATGAAAAACTGTTTTTT.

Only a few counts were recorded for this clone. J is TRBJ2-3 and V is TRBV4-3; 7 bases fit TRBD2. The V gene's germline CDR1 is LGHNA and CDR2 YSLEER. Trimming cost V 1 base and J 1 base; bases outside gene matches: 8. The CDR3 sequence is 17 residues long. In DNA, the CDR3 is TGCGCCAGCAGCCAAGGTACCCTAGCGGCTCGCACAGATACGCAGTATTTT. It specifies CASSQGTLAARTDTQYF.